Reported below is one T cell receptor (beta chain). V lost 3 bases and J 7 bases, leaving 12 bases between the germline ends. CDR1 is KGHSH, CDR2 LQKENI, per germline. This CDR3 has 13 residues. This sample was taken from a study of cytomegalovirus exposure and HLA in healthy donors. It was with 60 Vbeta and 13 Jbeta primers that the PCR ran. Generated by immunoSEQ multiplex PCR, the TCRdb table keeps only in-frame clones and is missing some. The table shows about 160,000 clones, with 78% occurring only once. This chain connects TRBV18 to TRBJ1-2, with D possibly matching TRBD1 (5 bases). This TCR was sampled from a woman aged 35 to 49 in good health and CMV-seronegative. Material for sequencing was PBMCs. CDR3 in DNA: TGTGCCAGCTCACCCTCGGACAACGTTGGCTACACCTTC. Residues: CASSPSDNVGYTF.